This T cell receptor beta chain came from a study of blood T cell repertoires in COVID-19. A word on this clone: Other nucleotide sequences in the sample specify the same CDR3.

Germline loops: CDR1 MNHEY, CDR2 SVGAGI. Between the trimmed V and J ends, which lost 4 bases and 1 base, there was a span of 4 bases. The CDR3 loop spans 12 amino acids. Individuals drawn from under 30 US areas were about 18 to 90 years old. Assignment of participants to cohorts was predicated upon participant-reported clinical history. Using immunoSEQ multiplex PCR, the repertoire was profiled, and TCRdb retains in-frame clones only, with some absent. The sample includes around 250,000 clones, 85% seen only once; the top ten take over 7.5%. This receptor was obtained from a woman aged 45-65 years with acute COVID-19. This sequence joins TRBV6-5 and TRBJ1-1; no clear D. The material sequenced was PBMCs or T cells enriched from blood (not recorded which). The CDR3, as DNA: TGTGCCAGCAGTTCAGGGAACACTGAAGCTTTCTTT. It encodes CASSSGNTEAFF.